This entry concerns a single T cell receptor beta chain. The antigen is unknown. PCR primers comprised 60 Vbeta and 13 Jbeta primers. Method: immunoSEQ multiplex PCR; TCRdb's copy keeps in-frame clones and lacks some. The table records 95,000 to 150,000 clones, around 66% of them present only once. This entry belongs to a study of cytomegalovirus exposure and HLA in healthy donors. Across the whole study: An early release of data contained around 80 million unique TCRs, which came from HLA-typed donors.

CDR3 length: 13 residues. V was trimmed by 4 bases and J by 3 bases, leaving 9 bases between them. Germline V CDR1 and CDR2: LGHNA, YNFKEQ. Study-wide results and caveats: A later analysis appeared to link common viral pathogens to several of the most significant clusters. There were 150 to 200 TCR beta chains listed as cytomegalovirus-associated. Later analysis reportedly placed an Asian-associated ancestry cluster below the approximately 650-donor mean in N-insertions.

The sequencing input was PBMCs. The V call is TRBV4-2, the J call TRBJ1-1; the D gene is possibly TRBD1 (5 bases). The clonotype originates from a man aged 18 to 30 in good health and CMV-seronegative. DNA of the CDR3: TGTGCCAGCAGCCTAAGGGGTGACACTGAAGCTTTCTTT. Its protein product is CASSLRGDTEAFF.